The T cell receptor (beta chain) described here comes from a study of cytomegalovirus exposure and HLA in healthy donors. All donors participated as healthy donors of bone marrow. About this clone: No antigen is known for it.

PCR used 60 Vbeta primers and 13 Jbeta primers. TCRdb's copy holds only in-frame clones and misses some; the assay was immunoSEQ multiplex PCR. The table shows about 210,000 clones, with 82% occurring only once. CDR1 MGHRA and CDR2 YSYEKL come from the germline V gene. Trimming pared 6 bases from V and 6 bases from J, leaving 12 bases between. This CDR3 comprises 13 residues. Study outcomes and limitations: The study reported that TCR beta sequences accurately predicted HLA-A and HLA-B alleles in most subjects. Highly shared sequence variants in one cluster were likely a sequencing artifact. Later analysis showed most CMV-associated TCR beta chains appearing HLA-restricted.

The J gene is TRBJ1-5, the V gene TRBV4-1; weak D call: TRBD1 (6 bases). This TCR was sampled from a man aged 35-49 years in good health and CMV-seropositive. The sample consisted of PBMCs. The CDR3: CASSSEGVQPQHF. CDR3 nucleotides: TGCGCCAGCAGTTCAGAGGGGGTTCAGCCCCAGCATTTT.